The rows below give T cell receptor beta chains drawn from one sample of a study of blood T cell repertoires in COVID-19. Using immunoSEQ multiplex PCR, the repertoire was profiled, and TCRdb retains in-frame clones only, with some absent. The sample has 200,000 to 250,000 clones; approximately 80% are singletons. Sequenced: peripheral blood. These receptors came from a woman at least 80 years old with COVID-19, enrolled during active disease. The CDR3 runs from the conserved cysteine through the conserved F or W. A D gene is named only where the DNA matches it firmly. For some rows the clone size is stated as once, few or many, or as a class when expanded; others skip it.

J: TRBJ1-1; V: TRBV14; D: NA; size: NA; CDR3: CASSPSLTPGEAFF; DNA: TGTGCCAGCAGCCCGAGCCTCACCCCCGGGGAAGCTTTCTTT
J: TRBJ1-4; V: TRBV6-6; D: NA; size: NA; CDR3: CASIRAGANEKLFF; DNA: TGTGCCAGCATCCGAGCAGGGGCTAATGAAAAACTGTTTTTT
J: TRBJ2-1; V: TRBV24-1; D: NA; size: NA; CDR3: CATSDSKGLYYNEQFF; DNA: TGTGCCACCAGTGATTCTAAGGGGCTTTACTACAATGAGCAGTTCTTC
J: TRBJ1-1; V: TRBV5-1; D: TRBD1; size: NA; CDR3: CASRFGAGGNTEAFF; DNA: TGCGCCAGCAGGTTTGGGGCAGGGGGGAACACTGAAGCTTTCTTT
J: TRBJ2-7; V: TRBV10-3; D: TRBD2; size: NA; CDR3: CAIRGTSGASSYEQYF; DNA: TGTGCCATCAGAGGGACTAGCGGGGCCAGCTCCTACGAGCAGTACTTC
J: TRBJ2-7; V: TRBV12-3/TRBV12-4; D: NA; size: NA; CDR3: CASRPGAYEQYF; DNA: TGTGCCAGCAGGCCTGGAGCCTACGAGCAGTACTTC
J: TRBJ2-7; V: TRBV7-8; D: NA; size: NA; CDR3: CASSLALGLYEQYF; DNA: TGTGCCAGCAGCTTAGCGCTTGGCCTTTACGAGCAGTACTTC
J: TRBJ1-2; V: TRBV6-6; D: NA; size: NA; CDR3: CATSDSLYGYTF; DNA: TGTGCCACCTCGGACAGTCTCTATGGCTACACCTTC
J: TRBJ1-5; V: TRBV5-1; D: NA; size: few; CDR3: CASSSGERNQPQHF; DNA: TGCGCCAGTTCGAGCGGGGAGCGCAATCAGCCCCAGCATTTT
J: TRBJ2-2; V: TRBV15; D: NA; size: NA; CDR3: CATSPGSRTGELFF; DNA: TGTGCCACCAGCCCAGGGTCGAGAACCGGGGAGCTGTTTTTT
J: TRBJ1-3; V: TRBV5-1; D: TRBD1; size: NA; CDR3: CASSLLTGSGNTIYF; DNA: TGCGCCAGCAGCTTGTTGACAGGGTCTGGAAACACCATATATTTT
J: TRBJ2-1; V: TRBV19; D: NA; size: NA; CDR3: CASSNLDSKQFF; DNA: TGTGCCAGTAGTAACCTCGACAGCAAGCAGTTCTTC
J: TRBJ2-7; V: TRBV10-3; D: NA; size: NA; CDR3: CAISGGELASYEQYF; DNA: TGTGCCATCAGTGGGGGAGAACTAGCCTCCTACGAGCAGTACTTC
J: TRBJ2-5; V: TRBV5-4; D: TRBD2; size: NA; CDR3: CASSRPTSGRQETQYF; DNA: TGTGCCAGCAGCCGACCGACTAGCGGGCGCCAAGAGACCCAGTACTTC
J: TRBJ2-1; V: TRBV6-5; D: NA; size: NA; CDR3: CASTIPYNEQFF; DNA: TGTGCCAGCACTATACCTTACAATGAGCAGTTCTTC
J: TRBJ1-2; V: TRBV15; D: TRBD1; size: NA; CDR3: CATRADRRRSGYTF; DNA: TGTGCCACCCGGGCGGACAGGAGAAGGAGTGGCTACACCTTC
J: TRBJ1-6; V: TRBV19; D: TRBD1; size: NA; CDR3: CASRETGTGRRAPLHF; DNA: TGTGCCAGTAGGGAGACCGGGACAGGGAGGAGGGCACCCCTCCACTTT
J: TRBJ1-1; V: TRBV4-2; D: NA; size: once; CDR3: CASSQVSGNTEAFF; DNA: TGTGCCAGCAGCCAAGTCTCCGGGAACACTGAAGCTTTCTTT
J: TRBJ1-1; V: TRBV19; D: NA; size: NA; CDR3: CASSILGRNTEAFF; DNA: TGTGCCAGTAGTATATTGGGGAGGAACACTGAAGCTTTCTTT
J: TRBJ2-4; V: TRBV2; D: NA; size: NA; CDR3: CASTLFGLSLAKNIQYF; DNA: TGTGCCAGCACCCTTTTCGGGTTGAGTTTAGCCAAAAACATTCAGTACTTC
J: TRBJ1-4; V: TRBV10-3; D: TRBD1; size: NA; CDR3: CAISEMGTGDEKLFF; DNA: TGTGCCATCAGTGAGATGGGGACAGGGGATGAAAAACTGTTTTTT
J: TRBJ2-7; V: TRBV3-1/TRBV3-2; D: TRBD1; size: NA; CDR3: CASSQGAGGEQYF; DNA: TGTGCCAGCAGCCAAGGGGCAGGGGGCGAGCAGTACTTC
J: TRBJ1-3; V: TRBV27; D: NA; size: NA; CDR3: CASSSRAGNTIYF; DNA: TGTGCCAGCAGTTCCAGGGCTGGAAACACCATATATTTT
J: TRBJ2-2; V: TRBV12-5; D: TRBD1; size: NA; CDR3: CASGLVMGQGQTGELFF; DNA: TGTGCTAGTGGTTTGGTTATGGGACAGGGGCAGACCGGGGAGCTGTTTTTT
J: TRBJ1-1; V: TRBV6-1; D: TRBD1; size: NA; CDR3: CASREGGQNTEAFF; DNA: TGTGCCAGCAGGGAAGGGGGCCAGAACACTGAAGCTTTCTTT
J: TRBJ2-7; V: TRBV28; D: TRBD1; size: NA; CDR3: CASRKGTGAPRYEQYF; DNA: TGTGCCAGCAGAAAGGGGACAGGGGCCCCTCGGTACGAGCAGTACTTC
J: TRBJ2-2; V: TRBV28; D: TRBD1; size: NA; CDR3: CASGRPGQGVLVNTGELFF; DNA: TGTGCCAGCGGCCGACCGGGACAGGGGGTATTGGTAAACACCGGGGAGCTGTTTTTT
J: TRBJ2-5; V: TRBV28; D: TRBD2; size: NA; CDR3: CASSPLGLAGRVTEETQYF; DNA: TGTGCCAGCAGTCCGTTGGGACTAGCGGGACGAGTAACGGAGGAGACCCAGTACTTC
J: TRBJ2-2; V: TRBV5-1; D: TRBD2; size: NA; CDR3: CASSLRASGTGELFF; DNA: TGCGCCAGCAGCTTGAGGGCTAGCGGGACCGGGGAGCTGTTTTTT
J: TRBJ1-2; V: TRBV6-6; D: NA; size: NA; CDR3: CASSTGGDGYTF; DNA: TGTGCCAGCAGTACGGGAGGGGACGGCTACACCTTC
J: TRBJ2-1; V: TRBV2; D: TRBD2; size: few; CDR3: CAGALAGESYNEQFF; DNA: TGTGCCGGAGCTTTAGCGGGAGAATCCTACAATGAGCAGTTCTTC
J: TRBJ1-2; V: TRBV5-1; D: TRBD1; size: NA; CDR3: CASATRTGTVGYTF; DNA: TGCGCCAGCGCCACTAGGACAGGGACGGTCGGCTACACCTTC
J: TRBJ1-4; V: TRBV18; D: NA; size: NA; CDR3: CASSPDSTNEKLFF; DNA: TGTGCCAGCTCACCAGACAGCACTAATGAAAAACTGTTTTTT
J: TRBJ2-3; V: TRBV18; D: TRBD1; size: few; CDR3: CASSPEGALDTQYF; DNA: TGTGCCAGCTCACCTGAGGGGGCGCTTGATACGCAGTATTTT
J: TRBJ1-5; V: TRBV7-2; D: TRBD1; size: many; CDR3: CASSLEGAQPQHF; DNA: TGTGCCAGCAGCTTAGAGGGGGCTCAGCCCCAGCATTTT
J: TRBJ2-5; V: TRBV4-1; D: TRBD2; size: NA; CDR3: CASSQVPRGVQETQYF; DNA: TGCGCCAGCAGCCAAGTACCCCGGGGGGTACAAGAGACCCAGTACTTC
J: TRBJ1-2; V: TRBV28; D: NA; size: once; CDR3: CASGRILYGYTF; DNA: TGTGCCAGCGGGCGTATACTGTACGGCTACACCTTC
J: TRBJ1-5; V: TRBV2; D: NA; size: NA; CDR3: CASSEAGGTQPQHF; DNA: TGTGCCAGCAGTGAAGCGGGAGGGACTCAGCCCCAGCATTTT
J: TRBJ2-7; V: TRBV29-1; D: TRBD2; size: NA; CDR3: CSARTSGPYEQYF; DNA: TGCAGCGCCCGGACTAGCGGGCCCTACGAGCAGTACTTC
J: TRBJ2-5; V: TRBV2; D: TRBD2; size: NA; CDR3: CASSDGTMDETQYF; DNA: TGTGCCAGCAGTGACGGGACTATGGATGAGACCCAGTACTTC
J: TRBJ2-7; V: TRBV18; D: TRBD1; size: few; CDR3: CASSSGTGGYEQYF; DNA: TGTGCCAGCTCCTCCGGGACAGGGGGCTACGAGCAGTACTTC
J: TRBJ1-2; V: TRBV5-1; D: NA; size: NA; CDR3: CASSLVPGEGYTF; DNA: TGCGCCAGCAGCTTGGTTCCCGGGGAAGGCTACACCTTC
J: TRBJ2-5; V: TRBV6-6; D: NA; size: NA; CDR3: CASSYSPGSGGETQYF; DNA: TGTGCCAGCAGTTACTCTCCGGGATCTGGGGGGGAGACCCAGTACTTC
J: TRBJ2-1; V: TRBV10-3; D: NA; size: NA; CDR3: CAISRANEQFF; DNA: TGTGCCATCAGTCGAGCGAATGAGCAGTTCTTC
J: TRBJ2-3; V: TRBV24-1; D: NA; size: NA; CDR3: CATTRGQGSADTQYF; DNA: TGTGCCACCACCCGAGGGCAGGGGAGCGCAGATACGCAGTATTTT
J: TRBJ1-4; V: TRBV5-1; D: NA; size: NA; CDR3: CASSLGGTLSSEKLFF; DNA: TGCGCCAGCAGCTTGGGGGGGACACTCTCTAGTGAAAAACTGTTTTTT
J: TRBJ2-3; V: TRBV7-7; D: TRBD2; size: NA; CDR3: CASSLEAGGPTQYF; DNA: TGTGCTAGCAGCTTAGAAGCGGGGGGGCCTACGCAGTATTTT